The 32 T cell receptor beta chains in this list originate from one sample, sequenced in a study of blood T cell repertoires in COVID-19. The repertoire was sequenced with immunoSEQ multiplex PCR; TCRdb's copy has only in-frame clones and lacks some. The sample yields more than 250,000 clones, approximately 90% seen once. Input material: peripheral blood. These receptors were taken from a woman in her fifties or sixties with COVID-19, enrolled during active disease.

J is TRBJ2-3 and V is TRBV11-3; D ambiguous. The CDR3 extends over 12 amino acids. V was clipped by 4 bases and J by 4 bases, with 6 bases between them. Germline-derived CDR1 and CDR2 are SGHNT and YENEEA. DNA for the CDR3: TGTGCCAGCAGCTCCGTATCAGATACGCAGTATTTT. It yields the protein CASSSVSDTQYF.

The CDR3 protein is CAWSAINRKYSNQPQHF. CDR3 bases: TGTGCCTGGAGTGCGATAAACAGAAAGTATAGCAATCAGCCCCAGCATTTT. This rearrangement joins TRBV30 to TRBJ1-5, with no clear D. CDR1 GTSNPN and CDR2 SVGIG come from the germline V gene (reference sequence). The CDR3 runs to 17 residues. Trimming removed 1 base from V and 0 bases from J, with 16 bases in between.

This clone was picked up a small number of times. This chain joins TRBV2 and TRBJ2-2, with unresolved D. The CDR3 sequence is 14 residues long. Germline V gene data show CDR1 as SNHLY and CDR2 as FYNNEI. V was trimmed by 1 base and J by 6 bases, leaving 9 bases between them. This chain's CDR3 is CASSEVVVAGELFF. In DNA, the CDR3 is TGTGCCAGCAGTGAAGTGGTAGTAGCCGGGGAGCTGTTTTTT.

The rearrangement uses TRBV29-1 and TRBJ2-5, with D possibly matching TRBD1 (5 bases). V was shortened by 0 bases and J by 4 bases, with 18 bases between the two germline ends. CDR1 and CDR2 (germline): SQVTM, ANQGSEA. This CDR3 is built from 16 residues. The CDR3 is CSVEDWSETDLETQYF. Written as DNA, the CDR3 is TGCAGCGTTGAAGATTGGTCCGAGACAGACCTAGAGACCCAGTACTTC.

The chain links TRBV7-9 to TRBJ2-5, with no clear D. Germline V gives CDR1 SEHNR, CDR2 FQNEAQ (reference sequence). Trimming left V 5 bases short and J 5 bases short, with 9 bases between. The CDR3 loop spans 12 amino acids. The CDR3 loop is CASSLPSETQYF. The DNA for the CDR3 is TGTGCCAGCAGCCTCCCCTCCGAGACCCAGTACTTC.

This clone was detected only once. J is TRBJ2-5 and V is TRBV5-1; tentatively, D is TRBD2 (6 bases). The CDR3 consists of 14 residues. Trimming pared 5 bases from V and 1 base from J, leaving 12 bases between. The germline V gene has CDR1 SGHRS and CDR2 YFSETQ. The CDR3 region is CASSPMGGQETQYF. Here the CDR3 DNA reads TGCGCCAGCAGTCCAATGGGGGGCCAAGAGACCCAGTACTTC. Full variable domain (outside the CDR3, taken from reference TRBV5-1 and TRBJ2-5): KAGVTQTPRYLIKTRGQQVTLSCSPISGHRSVSWYQQTPGQGLQFLFEYFSETQRNKGNFPGRFSGRQFSNSRSEMNVSTLELGDSALYLCASSPMGGQETQYFGPGTRLLVL.

The CDR3 bases are TGTGCCAGCAGTCCTAGCGTGAACTCCTACGAGCAGTACTTC. Protein product: CASSPSVNSYEQYF. The chain carries TRBV6-5 and TRBJ2-7, with a tentative D call TRBD2 (6 bases). Trimming stripped 5 bases from V and 0 bases from J, with 11 bases between. In germline, CDR1 is MNHEY, CDR2 SVGAGI. The CDR3 contains 14 residues.

V is TRBV7-9 and J is TRBJ2-7; TRBD1 matches at 11 bases. V shed 5 bases and J 4 bases; nucleotides not matched to a gene: 4. This CDR3 is built from 14 residues. Germline V gene lookup returns CDR1 SEHNR and CDR2 FQNEAQ (reference sequence). Here the CDR3 DNA reads TGTGCCAGCAGCAAGGACAGGGGGCTATACGAGCAGTACTTC. It specifies CASSKDRGLYEQYF.

The chain couples TRBV19 to TRBJ2-1; 7 bases are a match to TRBD2. Germline V gene data show CDR1 as LNHDA and CDR2 as SQIVND (reference sequence). The length of the CDR3 is 14 residues. Losses at the gene ends were 6 bases for V and 5 bases for J; bases not matched to a gene: 7. In DNA form, the CDR3 reads TGTGCCAGTAGAACACCGGGAGGAAACAATGAGCAGTTCTTC. Residues: CASRTPGGNNEQFF.

This rearrangement joins TRBV6-5 to TRBJ1-3; TRBD1 aligns across 7 bases. Germline V gene data show CDR1 as MNHEY and CDR2 as SVGAGI. V lost 7 bases, J lost 7 bases, and 10 bases stayed unmatched. CDR3 size: 14 residues. The CDR3 reads CASTRDSLKNTIYF. In nucleotides, the CDR3 is TGTGCCAGCACCCGGGACAGCCTAAAGAACACCATATATTTT.

The chain has TRBV29-1 and TRBJ1-5, with a weak D call TRBD1 (5 bases). This CDR3 contains 13 residues. Germline values: CDR1 SQVTM, CDR2 ANQGSEA. Trimming stripped 7 bases from V and 3 bases from J, with 13 bases between. The CDR3 loop reads CSGTGGPNQPQHF. As DNA, the CDR3 is TGCAGCGGAACAGGTGGACCCAATCAGCCCCAGCATTTT.

V gene TRBV7-9 combines with J gene TRBJ1-2, with D possibly matching TRBD1 (6 bases). This CDR3 is built from 12 residues. The V and J ends lost 7 bases and 7 bases respectively, with 13 bases between them. Germline lookup yields CDR1 SEHNR and CDR2 FQNEAQ (reference sequence). This chain's CDR3 is CASTSGAFGYTF. The CDR3 DNA reads as TGTGCCAGCACTTCAGGGGCTTTTGGCTACACCTTC. The whole variable domain, remainder taken from reference TRBV7-9 and TRBJ1-2, is DTGVSQNPRHKITKRGQNVTFRCDPISEHNRLYWYRQTLGQGPEFLTYFQNEAQLEKSRLLSDRFSAERPKGSFSTLEIQRTEQGDSAMYLCASTSGAFGYTFGSGTRLTVV.

The count of this clone is one. CDR3 coding DNA: TGTGCCAGCAGCGTAGGGCGGACAGGGCTTCAGAGCGATGGCTACACCTTC. Protein product: CASSVGRTGLQSDGYTF. V and J are TRBV9 and TRBJ1-2; TRBD1 aligns across 8 bases. CDR3 size: 17 residues. The germline gives CDR1 SGDLS, CDR2 YYNGEE. V shed 0 bases and J 6 bases; nucleotides not matched to a gene: 13.

This clone was detected many times. This chain uses TRBV7-3 with TRBJ1-2; possibly TRBD1 for D (5 bases). CDR1 is SGHTA and CDR2 is FQGTGA in the germline V gene. This CDR3 spans 14 amino acids. V gave up 2 bases and J gave up 6 bases, with 13 bases separating them. CDR3 sequence (DNA): TGTGCCAGCAGCTTATCGCGTCAGGGTGATGGCTACACCTTC. Encoded protein: CASSLSRQGDGYTF.

The J gene is TRBJ2-7, the V gene TRBV4-1, with 8 positions matching TRBD2. Germline CDR1 is MGHRA and CDR2 is YSYEKL. J was trimmed by 0 bases and V by 2 bases; bases with no gene match: 6. CDR3 size: 16 residues. The CDR3 DNA is TGCGCCAGCAGCCAAAAAGCGGGAGCCGACTCCTACGAGCAGTACTTC. Encoded protein: CASSQKAGADSYEQYF.

The chain uses TRBV11-3 and TRBJ2-5, with TRBD2 matching over 10 bases. V shed 5 bases, J shed 4 bases, and the junction held 4 bases outside the gene matches. Germline V CDR1 and CDR2: SGHNT, YENEEA. This CDR3 is 14 amino acids long. The CDR3 bases are TGTGCCAGCAGCCCCTTAGCGGGAGGAGAGACCCAGTACTTC. It is translated as CASSPLAGGETQYF.

The V and J genes are TRBV15 and TRBJ1-2; 10 bases agree with TRBD1. V was clipped by 0 bases and J by 4 bases; unmatched bases: 8. The CDR3 covers 17 residues. Germline values: CDR1 LNHNV, CDR2 YYDKDF (reference sequence). DNA for the CDR3: TGTGCCACCAGCAGAGACCGGGACAGGGGACGGGGCTATGGCTACACCTTC. Amino acids: CATSRDRDRGRGYGYTF.

The chain employs TRBV7-9 and TRBJ1-6, with a weak D call TRBD1 (5 bases). V lost 5 bases, J lost 16 bases, and 12 bases lay in between. The germline CDR1 and CDR2 sequences are SEHNR and FQNEAQ (reference sequence). The CDR3 runs to 11 residues. The CDR3 protein is CASSEGHLLHF. The CDR3 DNA reads TGTGCCAGCAGCGAAGGACACTTACTCCACTTT.

This chain joins TRBV13 and TRBJ2-5; 9 bases align to TRBD1. After removal of 4 bases from V and 5 bases from J, the junction contained 8 bases not matched to a gene. Germline assignment: CDR1 PRHDT and CDR2 FYEKMQ (reference sequence). CDR3 length equals 15 residues. The CDR3 DNA reads TGTGCCAGCAGCTCCGCTAACAGGGGGCTCGAGACCCAGTACTTC. Amino acid sequence: CASSSANRGLETQYF.

The chain carries TRBV18 and TRBJ2-1, with unresolved D. Germline V lookup: CDR1 KGHSH, CDR2 LQKENI. The CDR3 loop spans 16 amino acids. The V gene lost 3 bases and the J gene lost 0 bases, with 12 bases spanning the gap. Written as DNA, the CDR3 is TGTGCCAGCTCACCCTCGAACTATCGCTCCTACAATGAGCAGTTCTTC. Translating it yields CASSPSNYRSYNEQFF.

The genes are TRBV19 and TRBJ1-2; a possible D gene is TRBD1 (6 bases). The CDR3 is 13 residues long. V shed 10 bases and J shed 2 bases, with 14 bases lying between them. Germline lookup yields CDR1 LNHDA and CDR2 SQIVND (reference sequence). DNA of the CDR3: TGTGCCACGAAGGGGGGGGCCAACTATGGCTACACCTTC. Protein sequence: CATKGGANYGYTF. The full variable domain, with the rest looked up from reference TRBV19 and TRBJ1-2, is DGGITQSPKYLFRKEGQNVTLSCEQNLNHDAMYWYRQDPGQGLRLIYYSQIVNDFQKGDIAEGYSVSREKKESFPLTVTSAQKNPTAFYLCATKGGANYGYTFGSGTRLTVV.

The genes are TRBV2 and TRBJ2-7; tentatively, D is TRBD1 (6 bases). The germline V gene has CDR1 SNHLY and CDR2 FYNNEI. V lost 6 bases to trimming and J lost 4 bases, with 16 bases between them. The CDR3 contains 14 residues. CDR3 coding DNA: TGTGCCAGCAGCGGGACCCCGAGGGGGTACGAGCAGTACTTC. This gives the protein CASSGTPRGYEQYF.

V usage is TRBV15 and J usage is TRBJ2-3, with 14 nucleotides matching TRBD2. The V gene end was trimmed by 5 bases and the J gene end by 1 base; junction bases not matched to a gene: 5. The CDR3 runs to 17 residues. CDR1 and CDR2 (germline): LNHNV, YYDKDF (reference sequence). This chain's CDR3 is CATSSPGLAGGTDTQYF. CDR3 coding DNA: TGTGCCACCAGCTCTCCGGGACTAGCGGGAGGCACAGATACGCAGTATTTT.

The V call is TRBV5-4, the J call TRBJ2-2, with 8 bases lining up with TRBD2. Germline lookup yields CDR1 SGHNT and CDR2 YYREEE (reference sequence). The trim removed 4 bases at V and 5 bases at J, leaving 10 bases unmatched. The CDR3 has 16 amino acids. DNA of the CDR3: TGTGCCAGCAGCGCGTCGGGGGGGTTCGGGACCGGGGAGCTGTTTTTT. This gives the protein CASSASGGFGTGELFF.

V and J are TRBV5-1 and TRBJ1-3, with 9 bases identical to TRBD1. Germline lookup yields CDR1 SGHRS and CDR2 YFSETQ. The CDR3 covers 15 residues. With 4 bases clipped from V and 3 bases from J, the junction kept 5 bases outside the gene matches. CDR3 in DNA: TGCGCCAGCAGCGCGGGGACAGGGTATGGAAACACCATATATTTT. Encoded protein: CASSAGTGYGNTIYF.

The genes are TRBV7-9 and TRBJ2-1, with D tentatively TRBD2 (5 bases). Deletions cut 1 base from V and 6 bases from J, with 10 bases between. Germline V gene lookup returns CDR1 SEHNR and CDR2 FQNEAQ (reference sequence). This CDR3 has 14 residues. CDR3 DNA sequence: TGTGCCAGCAGCTTAGGTGGGAGCGGCAATGAGCAGTTCTTC. This sequence encodes CASSLGGSGNEQFF.

This chain links TRBV6-5 with TRBJ1-1, with 11 bases aligning to TRBD1. V lost 6 bases and J lost 5; bases outside the gene matches: 8. The germline gives CDR1 MNHEY, CDR2 SVGAGI. This CDR3 spans 15 amino acids. CDR3 sequence reads: CASSDRDRGATEAFF. The CDR3 nucleotides are TGTGCCAGCAGCGACCGGGACAGGGGGGCGACTGAAGCTTTCTTT.

The chain joins TRBV6-6 to TRBJ1-2, with a possible D match to TRBD1 (5 bases). There are 15 residues in the CDR3. V lost 7 bases and J lost 8, with 23 bases in between. Germline V lookup: CDR1 MNHNY, CDR2 SVGAGI (reference sequence). In DNA form, the CDR3 reads TGTGCCAGCAATATTTCAACCAGGGAGGGTAAAGGCTACACCTTC. Its protein is CASNISTREGKGYTF.

Only a few counts were recorded for this clone. The V gene is TRBV11-2, the J gene TRBJ2-7, with 7 bases fitting TRBD2. Germline V lookup: CDR1 SGHAT, CDR2 FQNNGV. This CDR3 has 17 residues. Trimming at V came to 5 bases and at J to 3 bases, leaving 16 bases not matched to a gene. CDR3 sequence (DNA): TGTGCCAGCAGCCCCCGGTTCACGGGAGGACCTAACTACGAGCAGTACTTC. Translating gives CASSPRFTGGPNYEQYF. The whole variable domain, remainder taken from reference TRBV11-2 and TRBJ2-7, is EAGVAQSPRYKIIEKRQSVAFWCNPISGHATLYWYQQILGQGPKLLIQFQNNGVVDDSQLPKDRFSAERLKGVDSTLKIQPAKLEDSAVYLCASSPRFTGGPNYEQYFGPGTRLTVT.

The chain combines TRBV27 with TRBJ1-5; D perhaps matches TRBD1 (5 bases). The CDR3 extends over 15 amino acids. The germline V gene encodes CDR1 MNHEY and CDR2 SMNVEV (reference sequence). V shed 1 base and J shed 6 bases, with 13 bases lying between them. CDR3 coding DNA: TGTGCCAGCAGTTTATTGGGGGGGGGTAGTCAGCCCCAGCATTTT. It specifies CASSLLGGGSQPQHF.

The chain recombines TRBV6-2 or TRBV6-3 with TRBJ1-5, with D maybe TRBD1 (6 bases). Germline V lookup: CDR1 MNHEY, CDR2 SVGEGT. The CDR3 covers 14 residues. V was clipped by 2 bases and J by 6 bases, with 11 bases between them. The CDR3 protein is CASSYGGGAQPQHF. The DNA for the CDR3 is TGTGCCAGCAGTTACGGTGGGGGGGCTCAGCCCCAGCATTTT.

V is TRBV19 and J is TRBJ1-6; maybe TRBD1 (6 bases). The germline gives CDR1 LNHDA, CDR2 SQIVND (reference sequence). The CDR3 runs to 15 residues. The V end was cut by 7 bases, the J end by 0 bases, with 10 bases between. The CDR3 loop is CASIQGSSYNSPLHF. CDR3 bases: TGTGCCAGTATACAGGGAAGCTCCTATAATTCACCCCTCCACTTT.